This T cell receptor beta chain is from a study of blood T cell repertoires in COVID-19. Study at large: COVID-19 samples collected from the United States, Italy and Spain covered acute and convalescent phases. The analysed material was cDNA or gDNA that came from T cells, B-cell-depleted T cells, or PBMCs.

Germline V gene sequence: CDR1 GTSNPN, CDR2 SVGIG (reference sequence). The CDR3 loop spans 14 amino acids. V lost 2 bases and J lost 5; bases outside the gene matches: 5. Method: immunoSEQ multiplex PCR; TCRdb's copy keeps in-frame clones and lacks some. The sample has 95,000 to 110,000 clones, 88% seen once; the top ten hold approximately 6.8%. This receptor was identified in a middle-aged man with active or convalescent COVID-19. This rearrangement joins TRBV30 to TRBJ2-7, with 11 bases identical to TRBD1. The sequenced material came from peripheral blood. In DNA, the CDR3 is TGTGCCTGGAGTCCCGGACAGGGGGCAGACGAGCAGTACTTC. It yields the protein CAWSPGQGADEQYF.